This T cell receptor beta chain was documented in a study of cytomegalovirus exposure and HLA in healthy donors. Regarding the study as a whole: 87-base-pair reads could not separate some V segments, including TRBV6-2 and TRBV6-3.

The CDR3 is made up of 14 amino acids. Germline V CDR1 and CDR2: MNHEY, SVGAGI. The V and J ends lost 9 bases and 10 bases, in that order; junction bases with no gene match: 15. Each of the donors was a healthy bone marrow donor. This clone was counted a few times. Antigen: not known. The PCR contained 60 Vbeta and 13 Jbeta primers. Some clones are missing from TCRdb's copy, which holds only in-frame ones; the method was immunoSEQ multiplex PCR. The table has 80,000 or so clones, over 70% seen once; the top ten hold about 22%. This rearrangement joins TRBV6-5 to TRBJ1-1; 9 nucleotides line up with TRBD1. The sequence was collected from a man aged 25-40 years in good health and CMV-seropositive. Sequencing was carried out using PBMCs. CDR3 bases: TGTGCCAGTTTTGCCCCGGGACAGGGTTCTGGAGCTTTCTTT. It yields the protein CASFAPGQGSGAFF.